Listed here are 8 T cell receptor beta chains from one sample, sequenced in a study of tumor-infiltrating lymphocytes in oesophageal squamous cell carcinoma. TCRdb independently ran MiXCR on the PCR reads; one entry per CDR3 protein. The data contain 15,000 to 20,000 distinct CDR3 sequences, over 40% of them singletons. The sample was normal esophageal tissue next to the tumor. Receptor source: a male donor with esophageal squamous cell carcinoma.

The chain has TRBV6-6 and TRBJ2-3; D not certain. The CDR3 consists of 13 residues. Trimming took 6 bases from V and 0 from J, leaving 7 bases between them. The germline gives CDR1 MNHNY, CDR2 SVGAGI (reference sequence). The CDR3 is CASREYSTDTQYF. CDR3 sequence (DNA): TGTGCCAGCAGGGAGTACAGCACAGATACGCAGTATTTT.

J is TRBJ2-5 and V is TRBV7-2, with 9 nucleotides matching TRBD2. The J call is in doubt because the DNA end fits TRBJ2-7 better. The CDR3 runs to 16 residues. CDR1 SGHTA and CDR2 FQGNSA come from the germline V gene. In DNA, the CDR3 is TGTGCCAGCAGGGGATTCGGGACTAGCCTCAATTACGAGCAGTACTTC. Protein sequence: CASRGFGTSLNYEQYF.

The chain uses TRBV7-4 and TRBJ2-2; perhaps TRBD2 as D (7 bases). V gave up 5 bases and J gave up 0 bases, with 19 bases separating them. In germline, CDR1 is SGHVT, CDR2 SQSDAQ. This CDR3 comprises 18 residues. CDR3 sequence: CASSPTGGAVANTGELFF. DNA of the CDR3: TGTGCCAGCAGCCCAACTGGGGGGGCTGTTGCGAACACCGGGGAGCTGTTTTTT. Drawing the rest from reference TRBV7-4 and TRBJ2-2, the complete variable domain is GAGVSQSPRYKVAKRGRDVALRCDSISGHVTLYWYRQTLGQGSEVLTYSQSDAQRDKSGRPSGRFSAERPERSVSTLKIQRTEQGDSAVYLCASSPTGGAVANTGELFFGEGSRLTVL.

This clonotype was counted a few times. The chain joins TRBV7-2 to TRBJ2-3, with 10 bases fitting TRBD2. CDR1 is SGHTA, CDR2 FQGNSA, per germline. CDR3 length: 16 amino acids. With 2 bases clipped from V and 0 bases from J, the junction kept 2 bases outside the gene matches. The CDR3 spells CASSLIAGGSTDTQYF. In nucleotides, the CDR3 is TGTGCCAGCAGCTTAATAGCGGGGGGCAGCACAGATACGCAGTATTTT.

This clonotype came up many times. V is TRBV5-8 and J is TRBJ1-5; D remains ambiguous. V was trimmed by 0 bases and J by 0 bases, leaving 13 bases between them. Germline V gene lookup returns CDR1 SGHTS and CDR2 YDEGEE. The CDR3 has 17 amino acids. As DNA, the CDR3 is TGTGCCAGCAGCTTGGCCAACTGTCCATATAGCAATCAGCCCCAGCATTTT. This sequence encodes CASSLANCPYSNQPQHF.

With regard to this clonotype: The junction does not match germline at one end; this may be a read error. V gene TRBV7-6 combines with J gene TRBJ2-7; a weak D match, TRBD1 (6 bases). The CDR3 runs to 14 residues. The germline CDR1 and CDR2 sequences are SGHVS and FNYEAQ. The CDR3: CASSKGQSTGELYF. CDR3 bases: TGTGCCAGCAGCAAAGGACAGTCCACCGGGGAGCTGTACTTC.

This chain uses TRBV6-6 with TRBJ1-6, with a weak D call TRBD1 (5 bases). Germline loops: CDR1 MNHNY, CDR2 SVGAGI (reference sequence). V shed 2 bases and J shed 0 bases, with 8 bases lying between them. CDR3 length equals 16 residues. The CDR3 DNA is TGTGCCAGCAGTTACGGGAGGGGCTCCTATAATTCACCCCTCCACTTT. Protein product: CASSYGRGSYNSPLHF.

Relative to its sample, this clonotype is medium-sized. V is TRBV12-5 and J is TRBJ2-7; D might be TRBD1 (6 bases). Trimming cost V 5 bases and J 1 base, with 9 bases left between them. Germline assignment: CDR1 LGHNT and CDR2 FRNRAP. The CDR3 is made up of 13 amino acids. CDR3 residues: CASGADSSYEQYF. CDR3 nucleotides: TGTGCTAGTGGTGCGGACAGTTCCTACGAGCAGTACTTC.